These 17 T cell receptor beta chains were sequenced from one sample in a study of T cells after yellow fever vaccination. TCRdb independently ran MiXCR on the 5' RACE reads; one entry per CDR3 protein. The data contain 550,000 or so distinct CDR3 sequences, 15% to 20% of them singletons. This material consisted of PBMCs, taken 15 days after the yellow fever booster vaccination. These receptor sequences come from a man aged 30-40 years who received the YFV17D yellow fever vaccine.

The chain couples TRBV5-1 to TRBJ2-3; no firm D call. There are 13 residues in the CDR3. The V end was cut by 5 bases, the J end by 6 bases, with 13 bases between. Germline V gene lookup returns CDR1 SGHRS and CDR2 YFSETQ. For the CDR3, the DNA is TGCGCCAGCAGGCCCGGGCCCTCTGATACGCAGTATTTT. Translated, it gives CASRPGPSDTQYF.

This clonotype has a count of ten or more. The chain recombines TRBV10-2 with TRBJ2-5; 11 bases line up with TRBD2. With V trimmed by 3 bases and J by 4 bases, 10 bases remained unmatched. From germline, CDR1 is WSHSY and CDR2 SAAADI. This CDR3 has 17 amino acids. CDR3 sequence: CASSDYKTSGSVETQYF. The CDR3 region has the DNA TGCGCCAGCAGTGATTACAAAACTAGCGGGAGTGTAGAGACCCAGTACTTC.

CDR3 protein: CASTRGTGVGNEQFF. Here the CDR3 DNA reads TGTGCCAGCACCCGTGGGACAGGGGTAGGAAATGAGCAGTTCTTC. V gene TRBV6-1 combines with J gene TRBJ2-1, with 10 bases that match TRBD1. Germline values: CDR1 MNHNS, CDR2 SASEGT. J was trimmed by 7 bases and V by 7 bases; bases with no gene match: 10. The CDR3 totals 15 residues.

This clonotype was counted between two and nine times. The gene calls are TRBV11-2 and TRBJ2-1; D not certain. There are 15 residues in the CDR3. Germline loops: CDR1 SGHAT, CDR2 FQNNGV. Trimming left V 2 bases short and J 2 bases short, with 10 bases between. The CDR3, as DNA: TGTGCCAGCAGCTTAAGAGAGTCCCCCTACAATGAGCAGTTCTTC. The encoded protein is CASSLRESPYNEQFF.

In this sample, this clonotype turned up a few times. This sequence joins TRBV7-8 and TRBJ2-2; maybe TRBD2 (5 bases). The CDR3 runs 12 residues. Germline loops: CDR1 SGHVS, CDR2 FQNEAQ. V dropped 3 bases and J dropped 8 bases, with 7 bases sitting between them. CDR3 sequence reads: CASSFREGELFF. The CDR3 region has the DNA TGTGCCAGCAGCTTTAGGGAGGGGGAGCTGTTTTTT.

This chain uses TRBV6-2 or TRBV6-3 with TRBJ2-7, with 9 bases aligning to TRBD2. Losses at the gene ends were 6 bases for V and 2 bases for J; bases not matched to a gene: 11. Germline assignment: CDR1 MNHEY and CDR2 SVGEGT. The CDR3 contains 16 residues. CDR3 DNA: TGTGCCAGCAGCCCCTCGACTAGCGGAGGGCCCTACGAGCAGTACTTC. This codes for CASSPSTSGGPYEQYF.

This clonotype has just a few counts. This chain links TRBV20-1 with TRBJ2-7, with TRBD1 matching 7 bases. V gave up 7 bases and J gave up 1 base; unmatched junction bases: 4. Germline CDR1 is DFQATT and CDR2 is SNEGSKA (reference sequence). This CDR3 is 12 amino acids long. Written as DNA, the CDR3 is TGCAGTGGTCGGACAGGTTCCTACGAGCAGTACTTC. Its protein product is CSGRTGSYEQYF.

CDR3 coding DNA: TGTGCCAGCAGTTCGCGAACTAGCGTCTCCTACGAGCAGTACTTC. Encoded protein: CASSSRTSVSYEQYF. This chain joins TRBV6-2 or TRBV6-3 and TRBJ2-7; 7 bases agree with TRBD2. The germline CDR1 and CDR2 sequences are MNHEY and SVGEGT. The V and J ends lost 4 bases and 0 bases, in that order; junction bases with no gene match: 6. The CDR3 is made up of 15 amino acids.

CDR3: CSAYSGKEDTQYF. The CDR3 DNA sequence: TGCAGTGCTTACAGCGGGAAGGAAGATACGCAGTATTTT. J is TRBJ2-3 and V is TRBV20-1, with 7 bases aligning to TRBD2. In germline, CDR1 is DFQATT, CDR2 SNEGSKA (reference sequence). The CDR3 extends over 13 amino acids. Trimming took 5 bases from V and 5 from J; bases not matched to a gene: 7.

CDR3 region: CASSSGGLGILTNYGYTF. The CDR3 DNA reads as TGCGCCAGCAGCTCGGGGGGGCTGGGGATCTTGACTAACTATGGCTACACCTTC. The chain uses TRBV5-1 and TRBJ1-2, with D possibly matching TRBD1 (6 bases). The germline V gene encodes CDR1 SGHRS and CDR2 YFSETQ. This CDR3 has 18 residues. The V and J ends lost 3 bases and 0 bases respectively, with 21 bases between them.

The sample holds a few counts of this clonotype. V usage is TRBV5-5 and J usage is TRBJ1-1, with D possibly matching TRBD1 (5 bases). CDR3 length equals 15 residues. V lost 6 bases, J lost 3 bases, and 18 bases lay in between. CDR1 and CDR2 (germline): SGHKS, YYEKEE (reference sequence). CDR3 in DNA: TGTGCCAGCAACCCCTCGAACGGGGGGTACACTGAAGCTTTCTTT. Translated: CASNPSNGGYTEAFF.

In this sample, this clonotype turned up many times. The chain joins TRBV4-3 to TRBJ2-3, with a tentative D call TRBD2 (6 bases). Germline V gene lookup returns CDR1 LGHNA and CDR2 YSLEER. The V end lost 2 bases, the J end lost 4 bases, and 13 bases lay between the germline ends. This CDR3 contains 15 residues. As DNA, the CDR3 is TGCGCCAGCAGCCAACGACTCCCGGGGGCAGATACGCAGTATTTT. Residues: CASSQRLPGADTQYF.

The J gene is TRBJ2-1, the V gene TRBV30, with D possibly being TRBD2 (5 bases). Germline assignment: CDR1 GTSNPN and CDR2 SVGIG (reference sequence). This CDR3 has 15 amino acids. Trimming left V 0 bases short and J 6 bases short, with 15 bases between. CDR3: CAWSVGTGSLNEQFF. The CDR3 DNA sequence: TGTGCCTGGAGTGTAGGAACGGGGTCCCTCAATGAGCAGTTCTTC.

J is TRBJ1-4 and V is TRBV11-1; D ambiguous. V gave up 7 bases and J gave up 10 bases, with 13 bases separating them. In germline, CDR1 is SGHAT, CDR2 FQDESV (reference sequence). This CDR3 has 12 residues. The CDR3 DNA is TGTGCCAGCACCGACGACTCGGGAAAACTGTTTTTT. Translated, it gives CASTDDSGKLFF. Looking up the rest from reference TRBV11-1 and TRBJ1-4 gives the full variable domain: EAEVAQSPRYKITEKSQAVAFWCDPISGHATLYWYRQILGQGPELLVQFQDESVVDDSQLPKDRFSAERLKGVDSTLKIQPAELGDSAMYLCASTDDSGKLFFGSGTQLSVL.

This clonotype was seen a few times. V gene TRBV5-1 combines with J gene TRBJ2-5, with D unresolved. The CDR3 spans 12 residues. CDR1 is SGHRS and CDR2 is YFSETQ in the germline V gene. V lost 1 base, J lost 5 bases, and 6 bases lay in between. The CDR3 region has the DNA TGCGCCAGCAGCTTGATGGGGGAGACCCAGTACTTC. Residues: CASSLMGETQYF.

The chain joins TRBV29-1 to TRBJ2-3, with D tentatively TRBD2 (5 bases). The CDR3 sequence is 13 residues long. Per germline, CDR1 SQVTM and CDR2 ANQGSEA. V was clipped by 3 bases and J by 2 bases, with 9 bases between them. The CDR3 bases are TGCAGCGTTGACTCGGGGAACACAGATACGCAGTATTTT. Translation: CSVDSGNTDTQYF.

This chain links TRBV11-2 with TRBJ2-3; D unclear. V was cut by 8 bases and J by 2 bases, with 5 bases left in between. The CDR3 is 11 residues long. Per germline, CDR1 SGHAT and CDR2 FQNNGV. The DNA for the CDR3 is TGTGCCAGCGTGATCACAGATACGCAGTATTTT. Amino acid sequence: CASVITDTQYF.